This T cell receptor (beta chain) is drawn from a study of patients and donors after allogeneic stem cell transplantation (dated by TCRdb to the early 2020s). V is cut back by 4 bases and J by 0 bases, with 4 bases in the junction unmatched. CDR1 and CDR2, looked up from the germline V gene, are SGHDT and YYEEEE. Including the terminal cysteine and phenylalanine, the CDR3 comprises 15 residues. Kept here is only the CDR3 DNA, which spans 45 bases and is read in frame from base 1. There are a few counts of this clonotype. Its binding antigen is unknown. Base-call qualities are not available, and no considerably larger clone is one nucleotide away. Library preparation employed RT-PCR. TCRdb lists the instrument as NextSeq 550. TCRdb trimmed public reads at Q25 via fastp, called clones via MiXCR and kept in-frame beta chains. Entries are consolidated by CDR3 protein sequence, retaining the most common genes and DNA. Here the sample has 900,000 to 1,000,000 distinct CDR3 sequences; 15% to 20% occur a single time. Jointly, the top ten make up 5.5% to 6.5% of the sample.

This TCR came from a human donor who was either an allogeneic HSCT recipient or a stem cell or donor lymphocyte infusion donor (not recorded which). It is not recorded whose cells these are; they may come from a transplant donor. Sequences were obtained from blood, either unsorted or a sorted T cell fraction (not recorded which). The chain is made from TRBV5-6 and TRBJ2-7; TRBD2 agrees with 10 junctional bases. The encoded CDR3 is CASSPTSGVSYEQYF. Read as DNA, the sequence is TGTGCCAGCAGCCCCACTAGCGGGGTCTCCTACGAGCAGTACTTC. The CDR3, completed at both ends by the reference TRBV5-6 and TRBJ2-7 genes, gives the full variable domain DAGVTQSPTHLIKTRGQQVTLRCSPKSGHDTVSWYQQALGQGPQFIFQYYEEEERQRGNFPDRFSGHQFPNYSSELNVNALLLGDSALYLCASSPTSGVSYEQYFGPGTRLTVT.